This section outlines one T cell receptor (beta chain) sequence together with its context. Its specificity is not known. Through a sample-barcoded 5' primer and a J-beta primer mix, a second PCR was run for about 6 to 11 cycles. Carrying 12 random nucleotides, a template-switch adaptor labeled each individual cDNA molecule. TCRdb re-analysed the 5' RACE reads in MiXCR, keeping a single row per CDR3 protein. Altogether fewer than 1.5 million distinct CDR3 sequences are present, 42% being singletons, with the ten largest covering 6.5% to 10%. The data are from a study of blood T cells in healthy people across ages. Study findings and constraints: Age brought a roughly linear fall in TCR beta diversity measured per million T cells.

The V gene's germline CDR1 is MNHEY and CDR2 SMNVEV (reference sequence). The CDR3 is 18 amino acids. This TCR derives from a woman under 30 in good health. The V call is TRBV27, the J call TRBJ2-4; TRBD2 matches at 7 bases. The DNA end lines up better with TRBJ2-7; the J call may be wrong. Sequences were obtained from blood. CDR3 nucleotide sequence: TGTGCCAGCAGCCTTGCTACTCCGGGACGAGCGGGACCGTACGAGCAGTACTTC. It specifies CASSLATPGRAGPYEQYF.